These T cell receptor beta chains were read from a single sample in a study of cytomegalovirus exposure and HLA in healthy donors. Sequenced by immunoSEQ multiplex PCR; TCRdb stores in-frame clones only, minus some. The data contain approximately 180,000 clones, 80% to 85% of them singletons. Sequenced: PBMCs. Receptors were obtained from a woman between 40 and 55 years old in good health and CMV-seronegative. Each CDR3 is given with its conserved first and last residue. Fields, in order: J gene, clone size, D gene, V gene, CDR3 protein, CDR3 DNA. The D gene is left open where the match is weak. Expanded clones are given a class, and other clones once, few, many or no size at all.

>TRBJ2-7|NA|TRBD1|TRBV7-3
CASSPPGGEQYF
TGTGCCAGCAGCCCCCCAGGGGGCGAGCAGTACTTC
>TRBJ2-3|NA|TRBD2|TRBV7-9
CASTRSRREGSTQYF
TGTGCCAGCACCCGAAGTCGGCGGGAGGGCAGTACGCAGTATTTT
>TRBJ2-3|few|TRBD2|TRBV5-4
CASSPPRTSGSTDTQYF
TGTGCCAGCAGCCCCCCTCGGACTAGCGGGAGCACAGATACGCAGTATTTT
>TRBJ1-5|NA|NA|TRBV7-2
CASGSRGRQPQHF
TGTGCCAGCGGCTCGCGGGGCAGGCAGCCCCAGCATTTT
>TRBJ2-3|NA|NA|TRBV7-2
CASSLRGWDTDTQYF
TGTGCCAGCAGCTTAAGGGGCTGGGACACAGATACGCAGTATTTT
>TRBJ2-3|NA|TRBD1|TRBV7-9
CASSLAQGAEYTQYF
TGTGCCAGCAGCTTAGCGCAGGGGGCTGAGTATACGCAGTATTTT
>TRBJ1-2|NA|TRBD1|TRBV19
CASQDRVLGYTF
TGTGCCAGTCAGGACAGGGTGCTGGGCTACACCTTC
>TRBJ2-3|NA|NA|TRBV6-5
CASSYHTGSPTDTQYF
TGTGCCAGCAGTTATCACACAGGGTCCCCTACAGATACGCAGTATTTT
>TRBJ2-2|NA|TRBD2|TRBV9
CASSVREGYTGELFF
TGTGCCAGCAGCGTACGGGAGGGATATACCGGGGAGCTGTTTTTT
>TRBJ1-1|NA|TRBD1|TRBV5-1
CASSLMDRRQMNTEAFF
TGCGCCAGCAGCTTGATGGACAGGAGACAGATGAACACTGAAGCTTTCTTT
>TRBJ2-2|NA|NA|TRBV14
CASSPFVAVITGELFF
TGTGCCAGCAGCCCTTTTGTGGCAGTTATCACCGGGGAGCTGTTTTTT
>TRBJ2-3|NA|TRBD1|TRBV4-3
CASSHGQGNTDTQYF
TGCGCCAGCAGCCACGGACAGGGTAACACAGATACGCAGTATTTT
>TRBJ1-1|few|NA|TRBV15
CGVGGAAINTEAFF
TGTGGTGTTGGGGGCGCGGCTATTAACACTGAAGCTTTCTTT
>TRBJ1-5|NA|NA|TRBV19
CASTLGEGEAQPQHF
TGTGCCAGTACACTGGGAGAGGGAGAGGCGCAGCCCCAGCATTTT
>TRBJ2-5|NA|NA|TRBV5-4
CASSSSGYAETQYF
TGTGCCAGCAGCTCTTCGGGTTACGCAGAGACCCAGTACTTC
>TRBJ1-1|NA|NA|TRBV27
CASKSGGMNTEAFF
TGTGCCAGCAAAAGTGGGGGGATGAACACTGAAGCTTTCTTT
>TRBJ1-2|NA|NA|TRBV19
CASSMGRGYGYTF
TGTGCCAGTAGTATGGGCAGGGGCTATGGCTACACCTTC
>TRBJ1-2|once|NA|TRBV7-9
CASSLSLQVTGGYTF
TGTGCCAGCAGCTTATCCCTACAGGTTACAGGAGGCTACACCTTC
>TRBJ1-2|NA|NA|TRBV6-5
CASRTTENYGYTF
TGTGCCAGCAGGACGACAGAGAACTATGGCTACACCTTC
>TRBJ2-3|NA|TRBD2|TRBV5-1
CASSLTSTSGRVVGTDTQYF
TGCGCCAGCAGCCTAACATCGACTAGCGGGAGGGTAGTGGGCACAGATACGCAGTATTTT
>TRBJ2-7|few|NA|TRBV4-3
CASSQYGESYEQYF
TGCGCCAGCAGCCAATACGGGGAGTCCTACGAGCAGTACTTC
>TRBJ1-1|NA|NA|TRBV19
CASSIQGNGDTEAFF
TGTGCCAGTAGTATTCAGGGGAATGGGGACACTGAAGCTTTCTTT
>TRBJ1-5|few|TRBD1|TRBV5-6
CASSPRTGHQPQHF
TGTGCCAGCAGCCCTCGGACAGGGCATCAGCCCCAGCATTTT
>TRBJ2-5|NA|NA|TRBV27
CASSLKGNTRAETQYF
TGTGCCAGCAGTTTGAAAGGGAACACGAGGGCAGAGACCCAGTACTTC
>TRBJ2-7|NA|TRBD1|TRBV18
CASSRTGGDEQYF
TGTGCCAGCTCACGGACAGGGGGGGACGAGCAGTACTTC
>TRBJ2-5|NA|NA|TRBV18
CASSPGLRETQYF
TGTGCCAGCTCACCGGGGCTGAGGGAGACCCAGTACTTC
>TRBJ1-2|NA|TRBD1|TRBV4-2
CASSQSPTGGGLVQGYTF
TGTGCCAGCAGCCAGTCCCCGACAGGGGGCGGGTTGGTACAGGGCTACACCTTC
>TRBJ2-1|NA|TRBD1|TRBV19
CATKGDRENEQFF
TGTGCCACTAAGGGGGACAGGGAGAATGAGCAGTTCTTC
>TRBJ1-6|NA|TRBD1|TRBV7-2
CASSLAGTGVNSPLHF
TGTGCCAGCAGCTTAGCGGGGACAGGGGTTAATTCACCCCTCCACTTT
>TRBJ2-4|NA|TRBD2|TRBV5-1
CASSPGLAGVGNIQYF
TGCGCCAGCAGCCCCGGACTAGCGGGAGTGGGAAACATTCAGTACTTC
>TRBJ1-1|NA|NA|TRBV5-1
CASSLSGDTEAFF
TGCGCCAGCAGCTTATCAGGGGACACTGAAGCTTTCTTT
>TRBJ2-4|few|NA|TRBV30
CAWSVFAGLAKNIQYF
TGTGCCTGGAGTGTTTTTGCGGGGCTAGCCAAAAACATTCAGTACTTC
>TRBJ1-2|NA|NA|TRBV7-2
CASSLDRASANYGYTF
TGTGCCAGCAGCTTAGACAGGGCATCTGCTAACTATGGCTACACCTTC
>TRBJ2-1|NA|NA|TRBV10-3
CAISESPEEQFF
TGTGCCATCAGTGAGTCCCCAGAAGAGCAGTTCTTC
>TRBJ1-5|NA|NA|TRBV4-2
CASSQDPQLDQPQHF
TGTGCCAGCAGCCAAGACCCACAGCTCGATCAGCCCCAGCATTTT
>TRBJ1-1|few|TRBD1|TRBV9
CASSVSAGGSSTEAFF
TGTGCCAGCAGCGTATCAGCAGGGGGAAGTAGTACTGAAGCTTTCTTT
>TRBJ1-5|NA|TRBD1|TRBV15
CATSRMTGGTQPQHF
TGTGCCACCAGCAGGATGACAGGGGGTACTCAGCCCCAGCATTTT
>TRBJ2-5|NA|NA|TRBV7-7
CASSLWGDGETQYF
TGTGCTAGCAGCTTATGGGGGGATGGAGAGACCCAGTACTTC
>TRBJ2-5|NA|TRBD2|TRBV4-1
CASSPGLAVRAQETQYF
TGCGCCAGCAGCCCGGGACTAGCGGTTAGAGCTCAAGAGACCCAGTACTTC
>TRBJ2-2|NA|TRBD1|TRBV29-1
CSVEKGALGGELFF
TGCAGCGTTGAGAAGGGGGCTCTGGGCGGGGAGCTGTTTTTT